This passage covers 12 T cell receptor beta chains from one sample sequenced in a study of response to subunit inactivated influenza vaccine. TCRdb itself ran the RT-PCR reads through MiXCR, one entry per CDR3 protein. The sample carries approximately 530,000 distinct CDR3 sequences, around 13% recorded once. The sample here was PBMCs from blood, taken about 40 days after vaccination. The receptors come from a man aged 50 or older who received an inactivated influenza vaccine.

The CDR3 spells CASSAPSGANVLTF. In nucleotides, the CDR3 is TGTGCCAGCAGCGCCCCCTCTGGGGCCAACGTCCTGACTTTC. The rearrangement joins TRBV7-2 to TRBJ2-6; D unclear. Trimming removed 5 bases from V and 0 bases from J, with 5 bases in between. This CDR3 comprises 14 residues. From germline, CDR1 is SGHTA and CDR2 FQGNSA.

This clonotype was detected a few times. The chain carries TRBV27 and TRBJ2-7; D might be TRBD1 (6 bases). This CDR3 comprises 15 residues. V lost 6 bases to trimming and J lost 0 bases, with 15 bases between them. In germline, CDR1 is MNHEY, CDR2 SMNVEV (reference sequence). The CDR3 loop reads CASRPQGITSYEQYF. CDR3 nucleotide sequence: TGTGCCAGCAGGCCGCAGGGGATTACCTCCTACGAGCAGTACTTC.

This clonotype appeared a few times. V is TRBV3-1 and J is TRBJ2-3, with a tentative D call TRBD1 (5 bases). V was cut by 1 base and J by 1 base, with 6 bases left in between. From germline, CDR1 is LGHDT and CDR2 YNNKEL (reference sequence). This CDR3 comprises 14 residues. DNA of the CDR3: TGTGCCAGCAGCCAAGTAGGGGGCACAGATACGCAGTATTTT. This encodes CASSQVGGTDTQYF.

There are many counts of this clonotype. V is TRBV10-3 and J is TRBJ2-7; 13 nucleotides agree with TRBD2. Germline loops: CDR1 ENHRY, CDR2 SYGVKD. The CDR3 spans 13 residues. After removal of 10 bases from V and 6 bases from J, the junction contained 6 bases not matched to a gene. Here the CDR3 DNA reads TGTGCCACTGAAACTAGCGGGAGGGGCGAGCAGTACTTC. Protein: CATETSGRGEQYF.

The J gene is TRBJ1-1, the V gene TRBV5-6, with D perhaps TRBD1 (6 bases). Germline V CDR1 and CDR2: SGHDT, YYEEEE. The CDR3 runs to 15 residues. Trimming stripped 7 bases from V and 1 base from J, with 17 bases between. Here the CDR3 reads CASRLVGQPNTEAFF. As DNA, the CDR3 is TGTGCCAGCCGACTAGTTGGACAGCCGAACACTGAAGCTTTCTTT.

The chain combines TRBV20-1 with TRBJ2-1, with 8 bases identical to TRBD2. V lost 2 bases, J lost 0 bases, and 9 bases stayed unmatched. Germline CDR1 DFQATT, CDR2 SNEGSKA (reference sequence). The CDR3 runs to 17 residues. CDR3 in amino acids: CSARLYRTSGSYNEQFF. Written as DNA, the CDR3 is TGCAGTGCTAGACTGTACCGAACTAGCGGCTCCTACAATGAGCAGTTCTTC.

The J gene is TRBJ2-7, the V gene TRBV6-1, with TRBD1 as a possible D gene (6 bases). Trimming stripped 8 bases from V and 0 bases from J, with 11 bases between. CDR1 and CDR2 (germline): MNHNS, SASEGT. This CDR3 is 13 amino acids long. CDR3 coding DNA: TGTGCCAGCGGACCGGGACACTCCTACGAGCAGTACTTC. Its translation is CASGPGHSYEQYF.

This clonotype has a handful of counts. This sequence joins TRBV15 and TRBJ2-1; no clear D. There are 12 residues in the CDR3. CDR1 is LNHNV and CDR2 is YYDKDF in the germline V gene (reference sequence). V was shortened by 4 bases and J by 4 bases, with 5 bases between the two germline ends. CDR3 amino acids: CATSNLYNEQFF. In DNA, the CDR3 is TGTGCCACCAGCAACCTATACAATGAGCAGTTCTTC.

In regard to this clonotype: One end of the junction varies from germline; a read error may be responsible. The V call is TRBV7-6, the J call TRBJ2-1; 13 nucleotides align to TRBD2. Germline-derived CDR1 and CDR2 are SGHVS and FNYEAQ. The CDR3 sequence is 18 residues long. CDR3 loop: CARRGLAGLPFSYNEQFF. The DNA for the CDR3 is TGTGCCCGCAGGGGACTAGCGGGGCTTCCCTTTTCCTACAATGAGCAGTTCTTC.

The V gene is TRBV24-1, the J gene TRBJ2-1; TRBD2 agrees at 15 bases. The CDR3 consists of 20 residues. Looked up from germline, CDR1 is KGHDR and CDR2 is SFDVKD. V dropped 4 bases and J dropped 3; count of bases not matched to a gene: 12. The CDR3 sequence: CATSERPGLAGGWGYNEQFF. Here the CDR3 DNA reads TGTGCCACCAGTGAACGTCCGGGACTAGCGGGAGGATGGGGCTACAATGAGCAGTTCTTC.

The CDR3 sequence: CASTTSGFQETQYF. CDR3 sequence (DNA): TGCGCCAGCACGACTAGCGGGTTCCAAGAGACCCAGTACTTC. This chain connects TRBV5-1 to TRBJ2-5; 10 positions agree with TRBD2. The CDR3 covers 14 residues. Germline CDR1 and CDR2: SGHRS and YFSETQ. Germline trimming cut 6 bases from V and 1 base from J; bases unmatched to any gene: 3. Using reference TRBV5-1 and TRBJ2-5 for the parts outside the CDR3, the full variable domain is KAGVTQTPRYLIKTRGQQVTLSCSPISGHRSVSWYQQTPGQGLQFLFEYFSETQRNKGNFPGRFSGRQFSNSRSEMNVSTLELGDSALYLCASTTSGFQETQYFGPGTRLLVL.

The rearrangement joins TRBV20-1 to TRBJ1-1; D unclear. Germline V gene lookup returns CDR1 DFQATT and CDR2 SNEGSKA (reference sequence). The CDR3 sequence is 12 residues long. Trimming cost V 4 bases and J 4 bases, with 10 bases left between them. DNA for the CDR3: TGCAGTGCTAATGGATTTCTCACTGAAGCTTTCTTT. Residues: CSANGFLTEAFF.